Presented here are 14 T cell receptor beta chains from one specimen sequenced in a study of blood T cell repertoires in COVID-19. The table came from immunoSEQ multiplex PCR; TCRdb's copy has only in-frame clones and leaves some out. The table lists tens of thousands of clones, roughly 90% of them singletons. The sample consisted of peripheral blood. The source of these receptors is a woman aged 50 to 60 with active or convalescent COVID-19.

The chain combines TRBV24-1 with TRBJ2-3; no definite D call. V was clipped by 3 bases and J by 5 bases, with 11 bases between them. The CDR3 extends over 14 amino acids. Germline CDR1 KGHDR, CDR2 SFDVKD. CDR3 DNA: TGTGCCACCAGTGATCCCAGACGGAGAGATACGCAGTATTTT. It specifies CATSDPRRRDTQYF.

This clone was detected ten times or more. The chain has TRBV6-6 and TRBJ1-5; D unresolved. Germline CDR1 and CDR2: MNHNY and SVGAGI (reference sequence). The CDR3 spans 12 residues. The V gene lost 4 bases and the J gene lost 8 bases, with 9 bases spanning the gap. CDR3 coding DNA: TGTGCCAGCAGTTTCGGGCGGGAGCCCCAGCATTTT. Protein sequence: CASSFGREPQHF.

Concerning this clone: The junction shows a germline mismatch at one end, possibly a read error. The gene calls are TRBV7-2 and TRBJ1-1; weak D call: TRBD1 (6 bases). Per the germline V gene, CDR1 is SGHTA and CDR2 is FQGNSA. The CDR3 spans 13 residues. The CDR3 sequence is CANSSTPGAEAFF. As DNA, the CDR3 is TGTGCCAACAGCTCGACGCCAGGGGCGGAAGCTTTCTTT.

The chain couples TRBV7-2 to TRBJ2-3; TRBD2 aligns across 9 bases. The germline gives CDR1 SGHTA, CDR2 FQGNSA. Losses at the gene ends were 0 bases for V and 2 bases for J; bases not matched to a gene: 6. This CDR3 is built from 17 residues. The CDR3 nucleotides are TGTGCCAGCAGCTTAGCGGGTAGCGGGGGACCCACAGATACGCAGTATTTT. Residues: CASSLAGSGGPTDTQYF.

The chain is built from TRBV4-1 and TRBJ2-2; 16 nucleotides align to TRBD2. The CDR3 has 17 residues. The germline V gene encodes CDR1 MGHRA and CDR2 YSYEKL. V shed 4 bases and J 4 bases; nucleotides not matched to a gene: 3. The CDR3, as DNA: TGCGCCAGCAGCCCTGGGACTAGCGGGGGGGGCACCGGGGAGCTGTTTTTT. Its protein product is CASSPGTSGGGTGELFF.

J is TRBJ2-7 and V is TRBV6-6; TRBD2 agrees at 7 bases. CDR1 is MNHNY, CDR2 SVGAGI, per germline (reference sequence). This CDR3 spans 13 amino acids. Trimming at V came to 8 bases and at J to 2 bases, leaving 6 bases not matched to a gene. This CDR3 reads CASRGDFPYEQYF. The CDR3 region has the DNA TGTGCCAGCCGGGGGGACTTCCCCTACGAGCAGTACTTC.

This clone appeared a single time. The chain is built from TRBV6-2 or TRBV6-3 and TRBJ1-1; TRBD1 agrees at 7 bases. The CDR3 runs 15 residues. The V gene end was trimmed by 1 base and the J gene end by 2 bases; junction bases not matched to a gene: 4. From germline, CDR1 is MNHEY and CDR2 SVGEGT. In nucleotides, the CDR3 is TGTGCCAGCAGTTACTTAGACAGGGTCAACACTGAAGCTTTCTTT. Protein product: CASSYLDRVNTEAFF.

V usage is TRBV6-5 and J usage is TRBJ1-2; D gene uncertain. The V end lost 5 bases, the J end lost 3 bases, and 13 bases lay between the germline ends. Germline V gives CDR1 MNHEY, CDR2 SVGAGI. The CDR3 consists of 14 residues. As DNA, the CDR3 is TGTGCCAGCAGTCCCCTCGAGGACTACTATGGCTACACCTTC. This translates into CASSPLEDYYGYTF.

The rearrangement joins TRBV6-1 to TRBJ2-2; 7 bases align to TRBD1. The CDR3 consists of 18 residues. Per germline, CDR1 MNHNS and CDR2 SASEGT. Trimming cost V 3 bases and J 0 bases; bases outside gene matches: 10. The CDR3 DNA reads as TGTGCCAGCAGTGATCCCTTCGACAGGGCTGCGAACACCGGGGAGCTGTTTTTT. It yields the protein CASSDPFDRAANTGELFF.

The gene calls are TRBV5-4 and TRBJ2-5; D may be TRBD1 (5 bases). The germline V and J ends were trimmed by 5 bases and 2 bases, with 10 bases remaining between them. CDR3 length: 13 amino acids. Per the germline V gene, CDR1 is SGHNT and CDR2 is YYREEE (reference sequence). The chain's CDR3 is CASRSGQQETQYF. CDR3 in DNA: TGTGCCAGCAGATCAGGGCAGCAAGAGACCCAGTACTTC.

The V gene is TRBV21-1, the J gene TRBJ2-3; the D call in the table, TRBD2, was not verified against the DNA. TRBV21-1 is shown as a pseudogene. This CDR3 spans 15 amino acids. The CDR3 sequence: CASSRVSGGDDTQYF. The DNA for the CDR3 is TGTGCCAGCAGCAGAGTAAGCGGGGGGGATGATACGCAGTATTTT.

V and J are TRBV28 and TRBJ2-5; D remains ambiguous. CDR1 and CDR2 (germline): MDHEN, SYDVKM. The CDR3 length is 15 residues. Trimming pared 5 bases from V and 0 bases from J, leaving 13 bases between. Here the CDR3 reads CASSETWANQETQYF. CDR3 nucleotides: TGTGCCAGCAGTGAAACCTGGGCCAACCAAGAGACCCAGTACTTC.

V usage is TRBV19 and J usage is TRBJ2-5; TRBD1 might be the D (6 bases). The V end was cut by 7 bases, the J end by 5 bases, with 11 bases between. The CDR3 has 12 residues. Germline CDR1 LNHDA, CDR2 SQIVND (reference sequence). The CDR3 protein is CASMNRAETQYF. The CDR3, as DNA: TGTGCCAGTATGAACAGGGCCGAGACCCAGTACTTC. Combining the CDR3 with reference TRBV19 and TRBJ2-5 gives the whole variable domain DGGITQSPKYLFRKEGQNVTLSCEQNLNHDAMYWYRQDPGQGLRLIYYSQIVNDFQKGDIAEGYSVSREKKESFPLTVTSAQKNPTAFYLCASMNRAETQYFGPGTRLLVL.

This clone was recorded once. The chain couples TRBV7-3 to TRBJ2-1; 9 nucleotides align to TRBD2. The V gene end was trimmed by 3 bases and the J gene end by 3 bases; junction bases not matched to a gene: 6. Per the germline V gene, CDR1 is SGHTA and CDR2 is FQGTGA. The CDR3 runs 16 residues. CDR3 sequence: CASSFSAGGRYNEQFF. The DNA of the CDR3 is TGTGCCAGCAGCTTCTCCGCGGGGGGGCGCTACAATGAGCAGTTCTTC.